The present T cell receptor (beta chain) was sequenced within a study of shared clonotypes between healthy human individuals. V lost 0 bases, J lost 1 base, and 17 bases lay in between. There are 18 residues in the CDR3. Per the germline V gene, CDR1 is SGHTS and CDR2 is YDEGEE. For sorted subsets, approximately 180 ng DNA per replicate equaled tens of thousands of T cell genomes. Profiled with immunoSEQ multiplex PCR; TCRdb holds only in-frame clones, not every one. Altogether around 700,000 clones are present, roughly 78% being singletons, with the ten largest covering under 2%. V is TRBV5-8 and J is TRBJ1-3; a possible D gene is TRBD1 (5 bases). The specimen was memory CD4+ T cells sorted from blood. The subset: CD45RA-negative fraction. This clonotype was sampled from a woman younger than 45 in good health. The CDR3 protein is CASSLAPGSIPSGNTIYF. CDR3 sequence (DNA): TGTGCCAGCAGCTTGGCCCCAGGGTCCATACCATCTGGAAACACCATATATTTT.